This TCR beta chain is from a study of CD8 T cells in ankylosing spondylitis. This clonotype was counted many times. TCRdb re-called the 5' RACE reads through MiXCR, storing one row per CDR3 protein. The data show around 250,000 distinct CDR3 sequences, about 10% seen once. Germline-derived CDR1 and CDR2 are LGHNA and YNFKEQ. CDR3 length equals 14 residues. The V and J ends lost 3 bases and 8 bases respectively, with 14 bases between them. The chain carries TRBV4-2 and TRBJ2-1, with D possibly matching TRBD1 (5 bases). The specimen was blood, either unsorted or a sorted T cell fraction (not recorded which). The origin of this receptor is a male donor with ankylosing spondylitis or in good health (not recorded which). In DNA, the CDR3 is TGTGCCAGCAGCCAGTGGGGCTCGGGTTATGAGCAGTTCTTC. Amino acids: CASSQWGSGYEQFF.